This T cell receptor beta chain was identified in a study of cytomegalovirus exposure and HLA in healthy donors. Germline CDR1 is SNHLY and CDR2 is FYNNEI. V was clipped by 8 bases and J by 0 bases; unmatched bases: 7. The CDR3 runs 15 residues. Participants comprised healthy donors of bone marrow. Both 60 Vbeta primers and 13 Jbeta primers went into the PCR. The protocol was immunoSEQ multiplex PCR, while the TCRdb copy is restricted to in-frame clones and leaves out a portion. Altogether 150,000 to 250,000 clones are present, around 77% being singletons, with the ten largest covering about 1.9%. Of note for this clone: What it recognizes is unknown.

General observations from the study: As a later analysis showed, several of the most significant clusters appeared to be linked to common viral pathogens. Within the data, a cluster of highly shared sequence variants was likely a sequencing artifact.

The material sequenced was PBMCs. This TCR came from a man younger than 40 in good health and CMV-seronegative. The chain is built from TRBV2 and TRBJ1-5, with 7 bases aligning to TRBD1. CDR3 loop: CASDRDSYSNQPQHF. The CDR3 bases are TGTGCCAGCGACCGGGACAGTTATAGCAATCAGCCCCAGCATTTT.